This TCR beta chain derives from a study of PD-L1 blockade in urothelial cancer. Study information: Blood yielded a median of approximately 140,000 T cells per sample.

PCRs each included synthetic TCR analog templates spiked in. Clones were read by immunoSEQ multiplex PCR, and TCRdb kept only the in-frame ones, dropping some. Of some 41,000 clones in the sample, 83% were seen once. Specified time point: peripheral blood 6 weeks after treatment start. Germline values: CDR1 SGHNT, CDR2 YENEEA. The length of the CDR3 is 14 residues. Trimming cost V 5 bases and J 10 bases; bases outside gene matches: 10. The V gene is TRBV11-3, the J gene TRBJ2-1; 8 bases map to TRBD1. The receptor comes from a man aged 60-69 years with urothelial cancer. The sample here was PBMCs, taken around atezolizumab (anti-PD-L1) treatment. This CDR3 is CASSKGTGGDEQFF. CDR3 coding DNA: TGTGCCAGCAGCAAAGGGACAGGAGGAGACGAGCAGTTCTTC.